A selection of T cell receptor beta chains follows, all from one sample in a study of cytomegalovirus exposure and HLA in healthy donors. Clones were read by immunoSEQ multiplex PCR, and TCRdb kept only the in-frame ones, dropping some. The table shows some 150,000 clones, with almost 85% occurring only once. The sequenced sample consisted of PBMCs. These receptor sequences come from a man aged 30 to 39 in good health and CMV-seropositive. The CDR3 runs from the conserved cysteine through the conserved F or W. Each record gives: clone size, D gene, V gene, J gene, CDR3 DNA, CDR3 protein. The D gene is left open where the match is weak. The size field is filled for only some rows; it gives once, few, many or a size class.

-	-	TRBV13	TRBJ2-1	TGTGCCAGCAGCTTAGGATCATCCGAGTACAATGAGCAGTTCTTC	CASSLGSSEYNEQFF
-	-	TRBV6-1	TRBJ1-1	TGTGCCAGCAGTCTTCAGCCGCGGTTTAGCACTGAAGCTTTCTTT	CASSLQPRFSTEAFF
once	-	TRBV6-6	TRBJ1-2	TGTGCCAGCAGACGAGGGGGTGGCTACACCTTC	CASRRGGGYTF
-	-	TRBV21-1	TRBJ1-5	TGTGCCAGCAGCAAAGGAAGGGCCGGGCGACAGGGGAAGGATCAGCCCCAGCATTTT	CASSKGRAGRQGKDQPQHF
-	-	TRBV4-2	TRBJ2-5	TGTGCCAGCAGCCAAGAAGGAGTGGAGACCCAGTACTTC	CASSQEGVETQYF
-	-	TRBV18	TRBJ2-2	TGTGCCAGCTCACCAGACAGTCCCGGGGAGCTGTTTTTT	CASSPDSPGELFF
-	-	TRBV9	TRBJ1-4	TGTGCCAGCAGCGAGAGTAGTCTTTCTGGAAAACTGTTTTTT	CASSESSLSGKLFF
-	-	TRBV7-9	TRBJ1-1	TGTGCCAGCAGCGCGGACACGAACACTGAAGCTTTCTTT	CASSADTNTEAFF
-	TRBD2	TRBV9	TRBJ2-7	TGTGCCAGCAGCGTTGGGACTAGCGGGAGTGGCGAGCAGTACTTC	CASSVGTSGSGEQYF
once	-	TRBV28	TRBJ2-1	TGTGCCAGCAGTTTACCTGCGGGATTGGTCAATGAGCAGTTCTTC	CASSLPAGLVNEQFF
-	-	TRBV19	TRBJ1-6	TGTGCCAGTTGCATTACTTATAATTCACCCCTCCACTTT	CASCITYNSPLHF
-	-	TRBV5-4	TRBJ2-7	TGTGCCAGCAGCTTCCCAGGGGTCCCGGGGCAGTACTTC	CASSFPGVPGQYF
-	-	TRBV2	TRBJ2-1	TGTGCCAGCACCCCCCAGGGGGGTAGCGGACTAATGGTCTTC	CASTPQGGSGLMVF
-	-	TRBV6-5	TRBJ1-2	TGTGCCAGCAGGGGTACAGGGTTTAATGGCTACACCTTC	CASRGTGFNGYTF
few	-	TRBV28	TRBJ1-2	TGTGCCACCACGACAGAGAATAGAGGCTACACCTTC	CATTTENRGYTF
-	-	TRBV5-1	TRBJ2-3	TGCGCCAGCAGCTTTGCACTCAACACAGATACGCAGTATTTT	CASSFALNTDTQYF
-	TRBD2	TRBV5-1	TRBJ2-2	TGCGCCAGCAGCTTGGCCCCGGGGGGATCCGGGGAGCTGTTTTTT	CASSLAPGGSGELFF
-	TRBD1	TRBV9	TRBJ1-2	TGTGCCAGCAGCGCACCGGGACAGGGTGCCTTTGGCTACACCTTC	CASSAPGQGAFGYTF
-	-	TRBV10-3	TRBJ2-2	TGTGCCATCAGTGAGCATGAGGCCGGGGAGCTGTTTTTT	CAISEHEAGELFF
-	-	TRBV15	TRBJ2-2	TGTGCCACCAGCAGAGATCGGCAGGAAACCGGGGAGCTGTTTTTT	CATSRDRQETGELFF
-	-	TRBV28	TRBJ1-5	TGTGCCAGCAGTTTATGGCAGGGTGATCAGCCCCAGCATTTT	CASSLWQGDQPQHF
-	TRBD1	TRBV2	TRBJ2-7	TGTGCCAGCAGAACCCCGGGACAGGCCACCTACGAGCAGTACTTC	CASRTPGQATYEQYF
-	TRBD1	TRBV2	TRBJ1-1	TGTGCCAGCCAGCGACAGGGAATGAACACTGAAGCTTTCTTT	CASQRQGMNTEAFF
-	TRBD1	TRBV5-4	TRBJ1-1	TGTGCCAGCAGCGCATTGGACAGGGAGGATGAAGCTTTCTTT	CASSALDREDEAFF
-	TRBD2	TRBV10-3	TRBJ2-1	TGTGCCATCAGTGAGTCAGGTGCGGGAGACTACAATGAGCAGTTCTTC	CAISESGAGDYNEQFF
-	-	TRBV25-1	TRBJ2-3	TGTGCCAGCAGTAAACTAGACACGAGCACAGATACGCAGTATTTT	CASSKLDTSTDTQYF
-	TRBD2	TRBV7-2	TRBJ2-7	TGTGCCAGCGATGGGGGAGGGTCTAGCGGGACCTACGAGCAGTACTTC	CASDGGGSSGTYEQYF
-	TRBD1	TRBV25-1	TRBJ2-3	TGTGCCAGCAGCGGGACAGCGTTGACTAGCACAGATACGCAGTATTTT	CASSGTALTSTDTQYF
-	TRBD2	TRBV5-6	TRBJ2-5	TGTGCCAGCAGTCCTAGCGGGAGAAGGAGAGAGACCCAGTACTTC	CASSPSGRRRETQYF
-	TRBD1	TRBV6-1	TRBJ1-2	TGTGCCAGCAGTGAATATCGGGACAGGGGGATAGGCTACACCTTC	CASSEYRDRGIGYTF
few	TRBD1	TRBV19	TRBJ1-4	TGTGCCAGTACAGACAGGGGGATGGATGAAAAACTGTTTTTT	CASTDRGMDEKLFF
-	TRBD2	TRBV27	TRBJ2-2	TGTGCCAGCAGTACCTGGACTAGCGGGGACACCGGGGAGCTGTTTTTT	CASSTWTSGDTGELFF
-	-	TRBV9	TRBJ2-1	TGTGCCAGCAGCGTAGAGGGCGGGGCCTACAATGAGCAGTTCTTC	CASSVEGGAYNEQFF
-	TRBD2	TRBV7-9	TRBJ2-3	TGTGCCAGCAGCTTAGTGAGCGGGGGACGCGTAGATACGCAGTATTTT	CASSLVSGGRVDTQYF
-	TRBD2	TRBV28	TRBJ2-3	TGTGCCAGCAGTTCGACTAGCACGGCAGATACGCAGTATTTT	CASSSTSTADTQYF
-	TRBD1	TRBV30	TRBJ1-5	TGTGCCTGGAGTGCGGGACAGGGAAGGAAGCCCCAGCATTTT	CAWSAGQGRKPQHF
-	TRBD2	TRBV28	TRBJ2-1	TGTGCCAGCAGTTTATTCTTAGCGGGAGACGATCCCGGCAATGAGCAGTTCTTC	CASSLFLAGDDPGNEQFF
-	TRBD1	TRBV10-3	TRBJ2-3	TGTGCCATCAGTGTGGGACAGACTAGCACAGATACGCAGTATTTT	CAISVGQTSTDTQYF
-	TRBD2	TRBV7-9	TRBJ2-2	TGTGCCCGAAGCGGGGACACCGGGGAGCTGTTTTTT	CARSGDTGELFF
-	TRBD2	TRBV5-5	TRBJ2-3	TGTGCCAGCAGTAGACTAGCGGGAGGGGCAGATACGCAGTATTTT	CASSRLAGGADTQYF
-	TRBD1	TRBV6-6	TRBJ1-1	TGTGCCAGCAGGAACAGGGGGCTGGGGAACACTGAAGCTTTCTTT	CASRNRGLGNTEAFF